Detailed here is one T cell receptor (beta chain). What it binds is not known. A single record per CDR3 protein comes from TCRdb applying MiXCR to the 5' RACE reads. The sample includes roughly 720,000 distinct CDR3 sequences, 18% of them seen just once. The CDR3 loop spans 12 amino acids. Trimming pared 8 bases from V and 6 bases from J, leaving 12 bases between. The sample originates from a study of identical twins. The study's findings and limits: Twins shared beta out-of-frame sequences in excess, but this excess was weaker.

The same data also contributed to another study, on T cells expressing NK-cell markers.

The TCR was taken from a young woman in good health. This chain uses TRBV12-3 or TRBV12-4 with TRBJ2-3; D is unclear. The sequenced sample consisted of PBMCs. The CDR3 DNA follows: TGTGCCAGCGGTCCCGTACCGGATACGCAGTATTTT. Translating gives CASGPVPDTQYF.